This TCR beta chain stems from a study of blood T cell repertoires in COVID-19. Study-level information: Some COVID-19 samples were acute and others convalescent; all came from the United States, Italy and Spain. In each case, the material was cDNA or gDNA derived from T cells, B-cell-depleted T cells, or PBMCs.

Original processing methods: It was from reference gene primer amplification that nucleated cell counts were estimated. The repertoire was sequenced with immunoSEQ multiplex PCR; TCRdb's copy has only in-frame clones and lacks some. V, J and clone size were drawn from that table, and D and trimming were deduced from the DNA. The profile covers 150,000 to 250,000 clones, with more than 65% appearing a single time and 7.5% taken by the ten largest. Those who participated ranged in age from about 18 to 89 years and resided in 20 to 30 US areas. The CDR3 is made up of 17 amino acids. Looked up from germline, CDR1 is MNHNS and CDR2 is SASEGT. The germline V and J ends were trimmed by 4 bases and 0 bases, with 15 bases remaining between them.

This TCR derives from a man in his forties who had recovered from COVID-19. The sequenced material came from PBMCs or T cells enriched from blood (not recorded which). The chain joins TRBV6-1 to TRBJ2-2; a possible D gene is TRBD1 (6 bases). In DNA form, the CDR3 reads TGTGCCAGCAGTGCCTCGGACAGATTAACGAACACCGGGGAGCTGTTTTTT. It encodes CASSASDRLTNTGELFF.